One and the same sample provided the 15 T cell receptor beta chains below, sequenced in a study of T cell responses to AZD1222 COVID-19 vaccine. The method was immunoSEQ multiplex PCR; TCRdb's version includes in-frame clones alone and lacks a portion of them. The profile covers about 110,000 clones, with approximately 89% appearing a single time and 4% to 5.5% taken by the ten largest. The sample in question was peripheral blood, obtained on day 0 of AZD1222 vaccination. The receptors were gathered from an adult in good health.

This chain links TRBV6-1 with TRBJ1-1; D is possibly TRBD1 (5 bases). The CDR3 length is 14 residues. Per the germline V gene, CDR1 is MNHNS and CDR2 is SASEGT. The V end lost 1 base, the J end lost 4 bases, and 10 bases lay between the germline ends. The CDR3, as DNA: TGTGCCAGCAGTGAAGGAGGAGGGACCACTGAAGCTTTCTTT. Amino acid sequence: CASSEGGGTTEAFF.

The V call is TRBV28, the J call TRBJ1-1; D remains unclear. V was trimmed by 2 bases and J by 5 bases, leaving 21 bases between them. The CDR3 runs to 17 residues. Germline V gives CDR1 MDHEN, CDR2 SYDVKM. CDR3 sequence (DNA): TGTGCCAGCAGTTTAGTGCGCAGCGGTACAATGTTGACTGAAGCTTTCTTT. Translation gives CASSLVRSGTMLTEAFF.

Note on this clone: The junction departs from germline at one end; a sequencing error may be responsible. The CDR3 is CASGTGPSSFEQYF. DNA for the CDR3: TGCGCCAGCGGGACGGGGCCCTCGTCCTTCGAGCAGTACTTC. This rearrangement joins TRBV5-1 to TRBJ2-7, with D possibly being TRBD1 or TRBD2 (5 bases each). The CDR3 covers 14 residues. Germline V gene lookup returns CDR1 SGHRS and CDR2 YFSETQ.

The sample holds a few counts of this clone. V gene TRBV10-2 combines with J gene TRBJ2-7; 12 nucleotides agree with TRBD1. After removal of 6 bases from V and 5 bases from J, the junction contained 5 bases not matched to a gene. CDR1 WSHSY and CDR2 SAAADI come from the germline V gene. The CDR3 is made up of 14 amino acids. In nucleotides, the CDR3 is TGCGCCAGCAGACCCGGGACAGGGGGCAACGAGCAGTACTTC. This gives the protein CASRPGTGGNEQYF.

CDR3 amino acids: CASSLWPYAGTGGSSYEQYF. The CDR3 region has the DNA TGTGCCAGCAGCTTATGGCCCTACGCCGGGACAGGGGGATCCTCCTACGAGCAGTACTTC. The rearrangement links TRBV11-3 to TRBJ2-7; 11 bases fit TRBD1. The germline gives CDR1 SGHNT, CDR2 YENEEA. The CDR3 contains 20 residues. V shed 2 bases, J shed 0 bases, and the junction held 15 bases outside the gene matches.

A single count supports this clone. This rearrangement joins TRBV27 to TRBJ1-5; 7 nucleotides agree with TRBD1. Germline V gene sequence: CDR1 MNHEY, CDR2 SMNVEV (reference sequence). V dropped 4 bases and J dropped 6; count of bases not matched to a gene: 9. The CDR3 runs 15 residues. This chain's CDR3 is CASSSLQGGSQPQHF. The CDR3, as DNA: TGTGCCAGCAGTTCGCTCCAGGGGGGGAGTCAGCCCCAGCATTTT.

The chain combines TRBV6-2 or TRBV6-3 with TRBJ1-5; 7 bases align to TRBD1. From germline, CDR1 is MNHEY and CDR2 SVGEGT. Trimming at V came to 6 bases and at J to 1 base, leaving 3 bases not matched to a gene. CDR3 size: 14 residues. This chain's CDR3 is CASSRQGSNQPQHF. CDR3 sequence (DNA): TGTGCCAGCAGCCGACAGGGCAGCAATCAGCCCCAGCATTTT.

The rearrangement links TRBV4-1 to TRBJ1-5; D is perhaps TRBD1 (5 bases). The CDR3 is 14 residues long. CDR1 and CDR2 from the germline V gene are MGHRA and YSYEKL. Trimming pared 3 bases from V and 5 bases from J, leaving 11 bases between. The CDR3, as DNA: TGCGCCAGCAGCCATCCAGGGTTTGATCAGCCCCAGCATTTT. As protein: CASSHPGFDQPQHF.

The chain combines TRBV9 with TRBJ1-1, with D tentatively TRBD1 (5 bases). The CDR3 spans 15 residues. Germline V gene lookup returns CDR1 SGDLS and CDR2 YYNGEE. V shed 1 base and J shed 6 bases, with 16 bases lying between them. The CDR3 sequence: CASSVWTGPSAEAFF. CDR3 sequence (DNA): TGTGCCAGCAGCGTATGGACGGGGCCGTCTGCTGAAGCTTTCTTT.

The chain combines TRBV7-9 with TRBJ2-7; the D gene is possibly TRBD1 (5 bases). CDR3 length: 14 amino acids. CDR1 and CDR2 from the germline V gene are SEHNR and FQNEAQ (reference sequence). V was trimmed by 4 bases and J by 0 bases, leaving 10 bases between them. The CDR3 region is CASSSQEYSYEQYF. CDR3 DNA: TGTGCCAGCAGCTCACAGGAATACTCCTACGAGCAGTACTTC.

About this clone itself: This sample includes further DNA sequences coding for the same CDR3. The rearrangement links TRBV7-9 to TRBJ1-1; D is perhaps TRBD1 (5 bases). With 1 base removed from V and 1 base from J, the gap between germline ends came to 7 bases. Germline-derived CDR1 and CDR2 are SEHNR and FQNEAQ (reference sequence). CDR3 length: 14 amino acids. In DNA, the CDR3 is TGTGCCAGCAGCTTAGGAACAGGGAACACTGAAGCTTTCTTT. Its translation: CASSLGTGNTEAFF. The whole variable domain, filled in from reference TRBV7-9 and TRBJ1-1, reads DTGVSQNPRHKITKRGQNVTFRCDPISEHNRLYWYRQTLGQGPEFLTYFQNEAQLEKSRLLSDRFSAERPKGSFSTLEIQRTEQGDSAMYLCASSLGTGNTEAFFGQGTRLTVV.

A word on this clone: Within the sample, other DNA sequences also encode this same CDR3. The CDR3 is CASSRGQNTEAFF. In nucleotides, the CDR3 is TGTGCCAGCAGCAGAGGACAGAACACTGAAGCTTTCTTT. The V gene is TRBV28, the J gene TRBJ1-1, with D possibly TRBD1 on 5 matching bases. CDR1 and CDR2 from the germline V gene are MDHEN and SYDVKM. The V end was cut by 6 bases, the J end by 1 base, with 9 bases between. The length of the CDR3 is 13 residues.

This clone has a single count. The chain is built from TRBV3-1 (or the pseudogene TRBV3-2) and TRBJ1-4; possible D gene TRBD1, 6 bases. The germline CDR1 and CDR2 sequences are LGHDT and YNNKEL (reference sequence). Trimming shortened V by 4 bases and J by 3 bases, and 9 bases separated the two germline ends. This CDR3 has 14 amino acids. CDR3 sequence: CASSRQVANEKLFF. The CDR3 DNA reads TGTGCCAGCAGCCGACAGGTTGCTAATGAAAAACTGTTTTTT.

The chain is built from TRBV10-3 and TRBJ2-7; D is ambiguous. The V gene's germline CDR1 is ENHRY and CDR2 SYGVKD. The CDR3 loop spans 12 amino acids. Trimming shortened V by 0 bases and J by 6 bases, and 6 bases separated the two germline ends. The CDR3 nucleotides are TGTGCCATCAGTGAGTCTTTAGGCGAGCAGTACTTC. As protein: CAISESLGEQYF.

V usage is TRBV7-2 and J usage is TRBJ1-2; D may be TRBD1 (6 bases). CDR3 length: 15 amino acids. The germline V gene has CDR1 SGHTA and CDR2 FQGNSA. V was cut by 1 base and J by 5 bases, with 14 bases left in between. CDR3 sequence reads: CASSLVDSEFYGYTF. The CDR3 DNA follows: TGTGCCAGCAGCTTAGTGGACAGCGAGTTTTATGGCTACACCTTC.